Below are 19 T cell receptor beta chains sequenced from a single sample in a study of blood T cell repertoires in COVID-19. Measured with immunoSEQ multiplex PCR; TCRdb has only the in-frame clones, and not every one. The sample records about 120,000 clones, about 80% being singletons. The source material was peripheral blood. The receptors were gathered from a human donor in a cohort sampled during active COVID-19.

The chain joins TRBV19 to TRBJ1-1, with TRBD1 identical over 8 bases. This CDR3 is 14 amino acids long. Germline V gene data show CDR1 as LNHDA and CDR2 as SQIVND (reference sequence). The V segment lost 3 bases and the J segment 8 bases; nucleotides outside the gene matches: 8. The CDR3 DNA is TGTGCCAGTAGTATTTGGAGGACAGGGTACGAAGCTTTCTTT. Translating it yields CASSIWRTGYEAFF.

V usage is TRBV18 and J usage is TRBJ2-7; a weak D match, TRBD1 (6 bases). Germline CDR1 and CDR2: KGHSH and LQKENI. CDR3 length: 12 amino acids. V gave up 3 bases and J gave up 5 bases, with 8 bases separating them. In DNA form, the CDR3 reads TGTGCCAGCTCACCCAGGGGTGACGAGCAGTACTTC. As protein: CASSPRGDEQYF.

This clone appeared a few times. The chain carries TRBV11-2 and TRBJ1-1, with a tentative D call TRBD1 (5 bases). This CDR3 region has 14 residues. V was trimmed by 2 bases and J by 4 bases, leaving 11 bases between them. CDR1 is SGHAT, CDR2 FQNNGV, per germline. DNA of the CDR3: TGTGCCAGCAGCTTATTACAGGTCGGCACTGAAGCTTTCTTT. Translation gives CASSLLQVGTEAFF.

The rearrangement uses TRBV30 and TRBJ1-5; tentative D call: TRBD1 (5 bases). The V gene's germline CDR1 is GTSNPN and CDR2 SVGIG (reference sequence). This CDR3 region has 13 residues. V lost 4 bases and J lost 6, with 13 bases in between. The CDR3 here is CAWNSGSVQPQHF. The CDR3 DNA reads TGTGCCTGGAATTCAGGGTCTGTTCAGCCCCAGCATTTT.

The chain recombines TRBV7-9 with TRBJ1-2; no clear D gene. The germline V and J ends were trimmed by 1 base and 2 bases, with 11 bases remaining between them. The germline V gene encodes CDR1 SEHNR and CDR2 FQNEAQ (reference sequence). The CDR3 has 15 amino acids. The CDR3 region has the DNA TGTGCCAGCAGCTTAGATCTGACGGGGAACTATGGCTACACCTTC. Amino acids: CASSLDLTGNYGYTF.

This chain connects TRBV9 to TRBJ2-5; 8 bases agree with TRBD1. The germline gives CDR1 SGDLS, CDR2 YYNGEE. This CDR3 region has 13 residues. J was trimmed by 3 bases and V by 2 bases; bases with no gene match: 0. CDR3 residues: CASSVTGEETQYF. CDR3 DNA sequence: TGTGCCAGCAGCGTGACAGGGGAAGAGACCCAGTACTTC.

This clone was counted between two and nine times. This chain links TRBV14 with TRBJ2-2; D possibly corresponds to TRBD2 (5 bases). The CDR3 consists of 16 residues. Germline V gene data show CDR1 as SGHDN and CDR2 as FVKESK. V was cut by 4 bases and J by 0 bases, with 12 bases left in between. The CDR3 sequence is CASSPWSAANTGELFF. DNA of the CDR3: TGTGCCAGCAGCCCTTGGTCAGCGGCGAACACCGGGGAGCTGTTTTTT.

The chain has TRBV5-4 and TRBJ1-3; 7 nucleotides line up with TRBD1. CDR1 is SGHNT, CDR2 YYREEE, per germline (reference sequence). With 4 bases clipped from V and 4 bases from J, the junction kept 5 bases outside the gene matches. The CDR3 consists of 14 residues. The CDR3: CASSLQGTGNTIYF. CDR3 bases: TGTGCCAGCAGCCTACAGGGGACCGGAAACACCATATATTTT.

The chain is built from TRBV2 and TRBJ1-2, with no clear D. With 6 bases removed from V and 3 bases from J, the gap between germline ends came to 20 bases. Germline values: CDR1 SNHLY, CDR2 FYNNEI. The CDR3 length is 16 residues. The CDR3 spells CASRGLGSRGDYGYTF. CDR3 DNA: TGTGCCAGCAGGGGGTTGGGTAGCCGGGGAGACTATGGCTACACCTTC.

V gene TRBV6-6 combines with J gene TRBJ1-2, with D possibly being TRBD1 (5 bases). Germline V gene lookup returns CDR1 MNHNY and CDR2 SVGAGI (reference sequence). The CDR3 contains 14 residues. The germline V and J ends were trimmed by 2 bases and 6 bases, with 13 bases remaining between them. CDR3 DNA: TGTGCCAGCAGTTACGAATTCCGGGGGAATGGCTACACCTTC. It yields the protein CASSYEFRGNGYTF.

CDR3 amino acids: CSVGREVDQPQHF. CDR3 sequence (DNA): TGCAGCGTAGGCCGGGAGGTTGATCAGCCCCAGCATTTT. The chain uses TRBV29-1 and TRBJ1-5; no reliable D call. The CDR3 consists of 13 residues. V shed 6 bases and J shed 5 bases, with 14 bases lying between them. Germline V gene data show CDR1 as SQVTM and CDR2 as ANQGSEA.

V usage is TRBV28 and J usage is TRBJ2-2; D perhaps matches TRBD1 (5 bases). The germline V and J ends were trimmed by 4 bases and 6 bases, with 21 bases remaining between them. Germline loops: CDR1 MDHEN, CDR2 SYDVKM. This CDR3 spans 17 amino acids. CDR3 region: CASSWQGLGVSSGELFF. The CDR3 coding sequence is TGTGCCAGCAGTTGGCAGGGTCTAGGGGTCAGTTCCGGGGAGCTGTTTTTT.

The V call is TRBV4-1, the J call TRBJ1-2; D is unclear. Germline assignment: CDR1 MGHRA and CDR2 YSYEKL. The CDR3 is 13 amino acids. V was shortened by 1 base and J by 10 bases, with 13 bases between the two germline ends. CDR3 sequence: CASSQGAGTDYTF. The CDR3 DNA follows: TGCGCCAGCAGCCAAGGCGCGGGCACTGACTACACCTTC.

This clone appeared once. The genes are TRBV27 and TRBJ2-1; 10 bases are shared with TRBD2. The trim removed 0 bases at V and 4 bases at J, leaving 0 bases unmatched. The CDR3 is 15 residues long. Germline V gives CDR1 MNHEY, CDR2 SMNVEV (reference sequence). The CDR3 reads CASSLSTSGYNEQFF. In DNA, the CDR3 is TGTGCCAGCAGTTTATCGACTAGCGGGTACAATGAGCAGTTCTTC.

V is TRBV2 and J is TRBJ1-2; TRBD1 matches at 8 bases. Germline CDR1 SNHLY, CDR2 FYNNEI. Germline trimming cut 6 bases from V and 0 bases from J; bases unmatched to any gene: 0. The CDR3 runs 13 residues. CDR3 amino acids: CASRTGANYGYTF. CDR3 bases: TGTGCCAGCAGGACAGGGGCTAACTATGGCTACACCTTC.

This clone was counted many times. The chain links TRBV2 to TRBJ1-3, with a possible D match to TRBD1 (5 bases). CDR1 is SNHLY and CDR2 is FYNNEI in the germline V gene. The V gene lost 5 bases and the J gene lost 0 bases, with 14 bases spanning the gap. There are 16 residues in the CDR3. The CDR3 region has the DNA TGTGCCAGCAGTCCGGGGGGGTTCGACTCTGGAAACACCATATATTTT. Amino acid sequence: CASSPGGFDSGNTIYF.

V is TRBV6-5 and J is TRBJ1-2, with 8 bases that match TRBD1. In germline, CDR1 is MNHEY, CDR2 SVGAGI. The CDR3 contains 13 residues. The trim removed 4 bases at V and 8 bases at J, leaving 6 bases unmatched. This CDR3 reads CASSSDRARGYTF. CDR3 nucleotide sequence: TGTGCCAGCAGTTCGGACAGGGCAAGAGGCTACACCTTC.

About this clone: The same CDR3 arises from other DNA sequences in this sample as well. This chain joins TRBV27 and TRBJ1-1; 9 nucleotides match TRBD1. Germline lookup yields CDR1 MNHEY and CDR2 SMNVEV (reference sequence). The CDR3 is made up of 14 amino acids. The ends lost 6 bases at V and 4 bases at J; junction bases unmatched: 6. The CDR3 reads CASSLTGGGTEAFF. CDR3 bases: TGTGCCAGCAGCCTCACAGGGGGCGGCACTGAAGCTTTCTTT.

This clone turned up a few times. DNA of the CDR3: TGCGCCAGCAGCCAATTCGCCGGGGTAGAAGGCTCCTACGAGCAGTACTTC. Its protein product is CASSQFAGVEGSYEQYF. The V and J genes are TRBV4-1 and TRBJ2-7; perhaps TRBD2 as D (5 bases). V lost 2 bases and J lost 0, with 17 bases in between. The germline gives CDR1 MGHRA, CDR2 YSYEKL. This CDR3 has 17 residues.